Following are 8 T cell receptor beta chains from one sample sequenced in a study of T-cell reconstitution after alpha-beta-depleted transplantation in children. A library of TCRbeta sequences, prepared with unique molecular identifiers, was generated. TCRdb reprocessed the PCR reads via MiXCR and lists one record per CDR3 protein. The sample carries 200,000 to 300,000 distinct CDR3 sequences, more than 20% recorded once. Sequences were derived from PBMCs, mostly from graft donor cells, sampled 360 days after TCRalphabeta/CD19-depleted stem cell transplant. These receptors all stem from a female patient aged 2-9 years who had a stem cell transplant for congenital amegakaryocytic thrombocytopenia, so the T cells may come from the graft donor.

This clonotype was counted between two and nine times. The chain recombines TRBV7-8 with TRBJ2-7; 10 bases are a match to TRBD1. CDR3 size: 15 residues. Germline CDR1 reads SGHVS; CDR2 reads FQNEAQ. V lost 4 bases to trimming and J lost 2 bases; unmatched junction nucleotides: 5. CDR3 coding DNA: TGTGCCAGCAGCTCGGGACAGGGGCCTCCCTACGAGCAGTACTTC. Its translation: CASSSGQGPPYEQYF.

A few counts support this clonotype. The V and J genes are TRBV7-9 and TRBJ2-3, with 8 bases lining up with TRBD1. The length of the CDR3 is 15 residues. J lost 3 bases, V lost 3 bases, and 5 bases had no gene match. Germline CDR1 is SEHNR and CDR2 is FQNEAQ (reference sequence). The CDR3 loop is CASSFQGASTDTQYF. The CDR3 DNA reads as TGTGCCAGCAGCTTTCAGGGGGCCTCGACAGATACGCAGTATTTT. The whole variable domain, remainder taken from reference TRBV7-9 and TRBJ2-3, is DTGVSQNPRHKITKRGQNVTFRCDPISEHNRLYWYRQTLGQGPEFLTYFQNEAQLEKSRLLSDRFSAERPKGSFSTLEIQRTEQGDSAMYLCASSFQGASTDTQYFGPGTRLTVL.

The chain recombines TRBV25-1 with TRBJ2-7; D gene unclear. This CDR3 contains 11 residues. Germline V lookup: CDR1 MGHDK, CDR2 SYGVNS. CDR3 nucleotide sequence: TGTGTCGAAGGGCGTACCTACGAGCAGTACTTC. It encodes CVEGRTYEQYF.

The gene calls are TRBV3-1 and TRBJ2-1; maybe TRBD2 (7 bases). CDR1 is LGHDT and CDR2 is YNNKEL in the germline V gene (reference sequence). Between the trimmed V and J ends, which lost 0 bases and 12 bases, there was a span of 21 bases. The CDR3 has 16 amino acids. The chain's CDR3 is CASSQEKWGGPVGQFF. The CDR3 nucleotides are TGTGCCAGCAGCCAAGAAAAGTGGGGGGGGCCAGTGGGGCAGTTCTTC.

This rearrangement joins TRBV2 to TRBJ1-2; D might be TRBD1 (6 bases). CDR1 is SNHLY, CDR2 FYNNEI, per germline. This CDR3 comprises 16 residues. V was shortened by 7 bases and J by 2 bases, with 20 bases between the two germline ends. CDR3 sequence (DNA): TGTGCCAGCACCCTACAATTACAGGGCGGGAACTATGGCTACACCTTC. Its translation: CASTLQLQGGNYGYTF.

This clonotype was counted many times. The J gene is TRBJ2-2, the V gene TRBV28; a possible D gene is TRBD1 (6 bases). Trimming cost V 10 bases and J 4 bases, with 16 bases left between them. The germline gives CDR1 MDHEN, CDR2 SYDVKM. The CDR3 extends over 14 amino acids. CDR3 DNA sequence: TGTGCCACCAGGTCCCCCAGGGGCACCGGGGAGCTGTTTTTT. As protein: CATRSPRGTGELFF.

The chain recombines TRBV5-1 with TRBJ2-1; TRBD2 is a possible D gene (6 bases). Germline CDR1 is SGHRS and CDR2 is YFSETQ. V was shortened by 4 bases and J by 3 bases, with 11 bases between the two germline ends. CDR3 length: 14 residues. CDR3 nucleotide sequence: TGCGCCAGCAGCGGAGGGGTTTACTACAATGAGCAGTTCTTC. The encoded protein is CASSGGVYYNEQFF.

This clonotype was recorded many times. The chain couples TRBV28 to TRBJ2-1, with a weak D call TRBD2 (5 bases). Trimming removed 6 bases at V and 3 bases at J, with 15 bases between. This CDR3 spans 15 amino acids. Germline V gene lookup returns CDR1 MDHEN and CDR2 SYDVKM. This CDR3 is CASSHGVPHYNEQFF. The CDR3 coding sequence is TGTGCCAGCAGCCACGGGGTACCACACTACAATGAGCAGTTCTTC.